The 13 T cell receptor beta chains listed next were all sequenced from one sample in a study of spatial heterogeneity in lung cancer. TCRdb reprocessed the 5' RACE reads with MiXCR, giving one entry per CDR3 protein. Counted here are some 40,000 distinct CDR3 sequences, approximately 3.1% occurring once; the ten biggest clones make up roughly 35%. Time point indicated: sample taken at primary tumor resection. This specimen was normal lung tissue next to the tumor, taken at surgery. The receptors were gathered from a male donor with early-stage non-small cell lung cancer.

Many counts were recorded for this clonotype. The chain links TRBV12-3 or TRBV12-4 to TRBJ1-6; the D is unclear. V was clipped by 5 bases and J by 6 bases, with 5 bases between them. This CDR3 contains 12 residues. The DNA of the CDR3 is TGTGCCAGCAGTCCGGGTAATTCACCCCTCCACTTT. This encodes CASSPGNSPLHF.

This clonotype was seen ten or more times. One end of the junction fails to match germline, which may point to a read error. The chain links TRBV20-1 to TRBJ1-2; possible D gene TRBD1, 5 bases. The CDR3 has 12 amino acids. The germline V gene encodes CDR1 DFQATT and CDR2 SNEGSKA (reference sequence). The CDR3 DNA sequence: TGCAGTGCGGTGCCATGGGGGTATGCCTACACCTTC. It specifies CSAVPWGYAYTF.

Notes on this clonotype: A single base separates this from a much larger clone, so it may be a read error. The rearrangement uses TRBV7-6 and TRBJ1-1; D gene ambiguous. The CDR3 spans 17 residues. The germline gives CDR1 SGHVS, CDR2 FNYEAQ. In DNA form, the CDR3 reads TGTGTCAGCAGCTTAGGCGCCATCCGCCCGGGTAACACTGAAGCTTTCTTT. Translating gives CVSSLGAIRPGNTEAFF. The full variable domain, in which reference TRBV7-6 and TRBJ1-1 provide the parts outside the CDR3, is GAGVSQSPRYKVTKRGQDVALRCDPISGHVSLYWYRQALGQGPEFLTYFNYEAQQDKSGLPNDRFSAERPEGSISTLTIQRTEQRDSAMYRCVSSLGAIRPGNTEAFFGQGTRLTVV.

In this sample, this clonotype turned up many times. The chain links TRBV7-2 to TRBJ2-5; possible D gene TRBD2, 5 bases. Germline V gene lookup returns CDR1 SGHTA and CDR2 FQGNSA. The length of the CDR3 is 14 residues. V dropped 4 bases and J dropped 5 bases, with 14 bases sitting between them. CDR3 bases: TGTGCCAGCAGCTACAGAATCACGGGGGAGACCCAGTACTTC. Translation: CASSYRITGETQYF.

This clonotype has only a few counts. The chain joins TRBV7-9 to TRBJ2-3; 7 positions agree with TRBD1. CDR1 and CDR2 (germline): SEHNR, FQNEAQ (reference sequence). CDR3 length: 15 amino acids. V lost 2 bases to trimming and J lost 3 bases; unmatched junction nucleotides: 5. CDR3: CASSLFGTATDTQYF. The CDR3 coding sequence is TGTGCCAGCAGCTTATTTGGGACAGCGACAGATACGCAGTATTTT.

This clonotype has ten or more counts. CDR3 region: CASSVDPAGLGTSTDTQYF. CDR3 bases: TGTGCCAGCAGCGTAGACCCCGCTGGACTAGGTACAAGTACAGATACGCAGTATTTT. This chain joins TRBV9 and TRBJ2-3; 7 bases map to TRBD2. V lost 0 bases, J lost 3 bases, and 16 bases stayed unmatched. CDR1 is SGDLS, CDR2 YYNGEE, per germline. The CDR3 runs 19 residues.

In this sample, this clonotype turned up many times. The chain recombines TRBV2 with TRBJ1-1; possibly TRBD1 for D (5 bases). CDR1 and CDR2 from the germline V gene are SNHLY and FYNNEI. The CDR3 is 13 amino acids. V lost 1 base to trimming and J lost 5 bases, with 8 bases between them. CDR3 in amino acids: CASSEGGGTEAFF. Written as DNA, the CDR3 is TGTGCCAGCAGTGAAGGCGGGGGAACTGAAGCTTTCTTT. Complete variable domain (other parts from reference TRBV2 and TRBJ1-1): EPEVTQTPSHQVTQMGQEVILRCVPISNHLYFYWYRQILGQKVEFLVSFYNNEISEKSEIFDDQFSVERPDGSNFTLKIRSTKLEDSAMYFCASSEGGGTEAFFGQGTRLTVV.

This clonotype came up many times. The V gene is TRBV20-1, the J gene TRBJ2-1, with 8 bases fitting TRBD2. Unmatched junction bases numbered 24, after V lost 6 bases and J lost 2 bases. Germline V gene data show CDR1 as DFQATT and CDR2 as SNEGSKA (reference sequence). This CDR3 contains 20 residues. The CDR3 sequence is CSASPPSGLGSGKAYNEQFF. In DNA form, the CDR3 reads TGCAGTGCCAGCCCCCCCTCGGGACTAGGTTCGGGTAAGGCCTACAATGAGCAGTTCTTC.

This clonotype was counted ten times or more. The chain links TRBV20-1 to TRBJ2-3; no clear D. The CDR3 consists of 16 residues. The V end lost 4 bases, the J end lost 1 base, and 18 bases lay between the germline ends. The germline gives CDR1 DFQATT, CDR2 SNEGSKA (reference sequence). The CDR3 sequence is CSAKEGFRPGTDTQYF. DNA of the CDR3: TGCAGTGCTAAGGAAGGGTTTCGTCCGGGCACAGATACGCAGTATTTT.

This clonotype occurred many times. The chain has TRBV28 and TRBJ2-7, with D maybe TRBD1 (6 bases). Germline CDR1 and CDR2: MDHEN and SYDVKM. The CDR3 is made up of 15 amino acids. Trimming pared 3 bases from V and 0 bases from J, leaving 12 bases between. This CDR3 reads CASSFRGLSSYEQYF. In DNA form, the CDR3 reads TGTGCCAGCAGTTTCAGGGGCCTTAGCTCCTACGAGCAGTACTTC.

Many counts were recorded for this clonotype. The chain's CDR3 is CASRPNRQETQYF. The CDR3 bases are TGTGCCAGCAGGCCCAACCGCCAAGAGACCCAGTACTTC. The chain employs TRBV12-3 or TRBV12-4 and TRBJ2-5; D remains unclear. The CDR3 is 13 amino acids. V was shortened by 6 bases and J by 1 base, with 9 bases between the two germline ends.

This clonotype was found many times. The chain has TRBV24-1 and TRBJ2-1; the match to TRBD1 covers 7 bases. Germline trimming cut 3 bases from V and 8 bases from J; bases unmatched to any gene: 15. The CDR3 totals 17 residues. Germline V gene lookup returns CDR1 KGHDR and CDR2 SFDVKD. This chain's CDR3 is CATSDPSQTGSRDEQFF. In DNA form, the CDR3 reads TGTGCCACCAGTGATCCCTCCCAGACAGGGAGTAGGGATGAGCAGTTCTTC.

This clonotype was recorded many times. The chain couples TRBV6-5 to TRBJ2-3; a weak D match, TRBD2 (6 bases). Per the germline V gene, CDR1 is MNHEY and CDR2 is SVGAGI. The CDR3 consists of 13 residues. Trimming pared 10 bases from V and 4 bases from J, leaving 15 bases between. The CDR3 is CATTSLASDTQYF. CDR3 nucleotides: TGTGCCACCACATCGCTAGCGTCAGATACGCAGTATTTT.